This passage covers 10 T cell receptor beta chains from one sample sequenced in a study of tumor-infiltrating lymphocytes in primary liver carcinoma. Production of TCR beta cDNA used around 500 ng total RNA together with a constant-region primer. Each TCR beta library was derived from three nested multiplex PCR rounds that employed slightly modified ARM-PCR. Use of TRBV1-TRBV30 forward primers with a C-beta reverse primer characterized the first two PCR rounds, which lasted around 11 cycles each. MiXCR was run by TCRdb on the multiplex PCR reads, yielding one entry per CDR3 protein. In the table there are fewer than 250,000 distinct CDR3 sequences, 65% of which are singletons. Germline DNA was also extracted, while the blood RNA originated from unsorted whole blood. Sequencing was performed on peripheral blood. These receptors originate from a woman aged 55-70 years with primary liver carcinoma and hepatitis B virus infection.

In the case of this clonotype: The junction departs from germline at one end; a sequencing error may be responsible. The J gene is TRBJ2-1, the V gene TRBV11-3; D is uncertain. CDR3 length: 16 residues. The germline CDR1 and CDR2 sequences are SGHNT and YENEEA. This CDR3 reads CASSLAERLSNNEQFF. CDR3 nucleotide sequence: TGTGCTAGCAGCTTAGCAGAGCGCCTCTCCAACAATGAGCAGTTCTTC. The complete variable domain, with remaining parts taken from reference TRBV11-3 and TRBJ2-1, reads EAGVVQSPRYKIIEKKQPVAFWCNPISGHNTLYWYLQNLGQGPELLIRYENEEAVDDSQLPKDRFSAERLKGVDSTLKIQPAELGDSAVYLCASSLAERLSNNEQFFGPGTRLTVL.

This clonotype was observed a few times. A much bigger clone sits one base away, suggesting this may be a read error. This chain joins TRBV6-5 and TRBJ1-1; possible D gene TRBD1, 5 bases. V lost 0 bases and J 4 bases, leaving 9 bases between the germline ends. The germline V gene encodes CDR1 MNHEY and CDR2 SVGAGI. CDR3 length: 14 residues. The chain's CDR3 is CASSYSGRGTEAFF. The CDR3, as DNA: TGTGCCAGCAGTTACTCGGGACGGGGCACTGAAGCTTTCTTT.

The V gene is TRBV28, the J gene TRBJ1-2; TRBD1 might be the D (5 bases). The CDR3 runs to 14 residues. Germline V gene lookup returns CDR1 MDHEN and CDR2 SYDVKM. Trimming pared 3 bases from V and 9 bases from J, leaving 17 bases between. The CDR3 reads CASSLRGDGRRYTF. The CDR3 nucleotides are TGTGCCAGCAGTTTGCGGGGGGACGGGCGTCGCTACACCTTC.

Of note for this clonotype: An end of the junction differs from the germline gene, which may be a read error. CDR3 bases: TGTGCAAGCGGTTACTCGACGGAGACAGGCTCCCACGAGCAGTACTTC. Translating it yields CASGYSTETGSHEQYF. The V and J genes are TRBV6-5 and TRBJ2-7; D may be TRBD1 (6 bases). Germline V CDR1 and CDR2: MNHEY, SVGAGI. This CDR3 region has 16 residues.

The gene calls are TRBV10-1 and TRBJ2-7, with D possibly matching TRBD1 (6 bases). From germline, CDR1 is WNHNN and CDR2 SYGVQD (reference sequence). Trimming cost V 3 bases and J 0 bases, with 9 bases left between them. The CDR3 sequence is 14 residues long. The chain's CDR3 is CASSERGSSYEQYF. The CDR3 DNA sequence: TGCGCCAGCAGTGAAAGGGGGAGCTCCTACGAGCAGTACTTC.

Concerning this clonotype itself: A junction boundary mismatches the germline segment, possibly from a read error. The genes are TRBV11-2 and TRBJ2-3; 8 bases are a match to TRBD2. There are 17 residues in the CDR3. Germline V gives CDR1 SGHAT, CDR2 FQNNGV. The CDR3, as DNA: TGTGCCAGCTCCTCGGTAGCGGGAATGCCTAGCACGGATACGCAGTATTTT. Its protein is CASSSVAGMPSTDTQYF.

With regard to this clonotype: At one end the junction does not follow the germline gene, possibly because of a read error. The chain is built from TRBV10-2 and TRBJ2-7; 9 bases are shared with TRBD1. The CDR3 runs to 17 residues. The germline V gene has CDR1 WSHSY and CDR2 SAAADI. CDR3 region: CVSLSQGGGTGWNLFCF. Written as DNA, the CDR3 is TGTGTCAGCTTAAGTCAAGGTGGGGGGACAGGGTGGAATTTATTCTGCTTC.

In its sample, this clonotype was seen many times. The genes are TRBV11-1 and TRBJ1-1; perhaps TRBD1 as D (5 bases). The germline CDR1 and CDR2 sequences are SGHAT and FQDESV (reference sequence). CDR3 length: 17 residues. Trimming removed 1 base at V and 2 bases at J, with 17 bases between. The CDR3: CASSLDRFGGDNTEAFF. In DNA, the CDR3 is TGTGCCAGCAGCTTAGACAGGTTTGGAGGGGACAACACTGAAGCTTTCTTT.

This rearrangement joins TRBV2 to TRBJ2-3; 7 nucleotides align to TRBD2. Germline trimming cut 8 bases from V and 2 bases from J; bases unmatched to any gene: 7. This CDR3 is 14 amino acids long. CDR1 SNHLY and CDR2 FYNNEI come from the germline V gene. CDR3 nucleotides: TGTGCCAGCGAACGAGCGGGACTCACAGATACGCAGTATTTT. It is translated as CASERAGLTDTQYF.

V gene TRBV4-2 combines with J gene TRBJ2-3; 7 bases match TRBD1. The J call is uncertain, as TRBJ1-5 better fits the DNA end. Germline CDR1 LGHNA, CDR2 YNFKEQ. The CDR3 has 16 residues. As DNA, the CDR3 is TGTGCCAGCAGCCAGGGACCGGGACAGATCACAGATACGCAGCATTTT. It specifies CASSQGPGQITDTQHF.